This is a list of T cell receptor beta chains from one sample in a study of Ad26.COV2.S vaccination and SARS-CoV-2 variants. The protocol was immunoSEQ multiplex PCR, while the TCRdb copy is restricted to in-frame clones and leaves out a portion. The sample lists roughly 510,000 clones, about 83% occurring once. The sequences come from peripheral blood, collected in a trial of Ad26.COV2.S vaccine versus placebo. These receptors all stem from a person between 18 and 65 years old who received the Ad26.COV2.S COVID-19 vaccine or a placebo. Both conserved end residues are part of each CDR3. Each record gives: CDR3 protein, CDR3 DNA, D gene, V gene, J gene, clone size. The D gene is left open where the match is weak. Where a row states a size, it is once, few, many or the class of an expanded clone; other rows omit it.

cdr3_aa: CASSLPGLAGNDEQFF; cdr3_nt: TGTGCCAGCAGTCTTCCCGGACTAGCGGGAAACGATGAGCAGTTCTTC; d_call: TRBD2; v_call: TRBV28; j_call: TRBJ2-1; clone_size: -
cdr3_aa: CASSYPGTGGLAGGGTGELFF; cdr3_nt: TGTGCCAGCAGTTACCCAGGGACAGGAGGACTAGCGGGTGGCGGGACCGGGGAGCTGTTTTTT; d_call: TRBD2; v_call: TRBV6-2/TRBV6-3; j_call: TRBJ2-2; clone_size: -
cdr3_aa: CASSRTGNTGELFF; cdr3_nt: TGTGCCAGCAGCCGGACAGGAAACACCGGGGAGCTGTTTTTT; d_call: TRBD1; v_call: TRBV27; j_call: TRBJ2-2; clone_size: -
cdr3_aa: CASSLRSGGRTDTQYF; cdr3_nt: TGTGCCAGCAGCTTACGAAGCGGGGGCCGCACAGATACGCAGTATTTT; d_call: TRBD2; v_call: TRBV7-2; j_call: TRBJ2-3; clone_size: -
cdr3_aa: CASNHAGDRGLGEQFF; cdr3_nt: TGTGCCAGCAACCATGCTGGGGACAGGGGGCTAGGTGAGCAGTTCTTC; d_call: TRBD1; v_call: TRBV11-1; j_call: TRBJ2-1; clone_size: -
cdr3_aa: CASSLAGGKNTEAFF; cdr3_nt: TGTGCCAGCAGCTTAGCCGGGGGGAAGAACACTGAAGCTTTCTTT; d_call: -; v_call: TRBV7-9; j_call: TRBJ1-1; clone_size: -
cdr3_aa: CASSLVGLAASGVETQYF; cdr3_nt: TGCGCCAGCAGCTTGGTGGGACTAGCGGCAAGTGGGGTAGAGACCCAGTACTTC; d_call: TRBD2; v_call: TRBV5-1; j_call: TRBJ2-5; clone_size: -
cdr3_aa: CASSLLGYGDYEQYF; cdr3_nt: TGTGCCAGCAGCCTCCTCGGTTACGGGGACTACGAGCAGTACTTC; d_call: -; v_call: TRBV7-2; j_call: TRBJ2-7; clone_size: -
cdr3_aa: CAWSVVGWDTEAFF; cdr3_nt: TGTGCCTGGAGTGTGGTAGGGTGGGACACTGAAGCTTTCTTT; d_call: -; v_call: TRBV30; j_call: TRBJ1-1; clone_size: -
cdr3_aa: CASRSYGELFF; cdr3_nt: TGTGCCAGCAGATCGTACGGGGAGCTGTTTTTT; d_call: -; v_call: TRBV28; j_call: TRBJ2-2; clone_size: once
cdr3_aa: CASSYSRLASTYEQYF; cdr3_nt: TGTGCCAGCAGTTACTCGAGGCTAGCGAGCACCTACGAGCAGTACTTC; d_call: -; v_call: TRBV6-6; j_call: TRBJ2-7; clone_size: few
cdr3_aa: CSVVNFYGYTF; cdr3_nt: TGCAGCGTTGTCAATTTCTATGGCTACACCTTC; d_call: -; v_call: TRBV29-1; j_call: TRBJ1-2; clone_size: -
cdr3_aa: CASSRGARSNQPQHF; cdr3_nt: TGTGCCAGCAGTAGGGGGGCTCGTAGCAATCAGCCCCAGCATTTT; d_call: -; v_call: TRBV28; j_call: TRBJ1-5; clone_size: -
cdr3_aa: CASSKGRGDSGNQPQHF; cdr3_nt: TGTGCCAGCAGCAAGGGACGGGGTGATTCCGGCAATCAGCCCCAGCATTTT; d_call: -; v_call: TRBV21-1; j_call: TRBJ1-5; clone_size: -
cdr3_aa: CASSLVGNEKLFF; cdr3_nt: TGTGCCAGCAGCTTGGTAGGAAATGAAAAACTGTTTTTT; d_call: -; v_call: TRBV5-4; j_call: TRBJ1-4; clone_size: -
cdr3_aa: CASSSLAGGGTGELFF; cdr3_nt: TGTGCCAGCAGCTCACTAGCGGGAGGAGGCACCGGGGAGCTGTTTTTT; d_call: TRBD2; v_call: TRBV9; j_call: TRBJ2-2; clone_size: -